This TCR beta chain comes out of a study of T cell repertoires in cytomegalovirus infection. Overall study results and limits: HLA-C-restricted TCR beta clonotypes specific for CMV led the ex vivo response. Cumulative public TCR beta family frequency identified CMV carriers with the relevant HLA.

TCRdb fed the reads into MiXCR, producing one record per CDR3 protein. The table records around 750,000 distinct CDR3 sequences, approximately 30% of them present only once. With respect to this clonotype: The target antigen is unknown.

This clonotype originated in a human donor in good health (CMV status not recorded). Some clones in this sample may be carry-over from other donors' samples. This sample comprised cultured CD8+ T cells from PBMCs, obtained from culture after CMV antigen stimulation.

The CDR3 DNA reads as TGTGCCAGCCGTGCAGAGGGAGGGTTTAACTATGGCTACACCTTC. It translates to CASRAEGGFNYGYTF. The rearrangement joins TRBV7-9 to TRBJ1-2; D not certain. V lost 8 bases to trimming and J lost 1 base, with 17 bases between them. This CDR3 spans 15 amino acids. The germline V gene encodes CDR1 SEHNR and CDR2 FQNEAQ (reference sequence).